The clone carrying this T cell receptor beta chain was observed at least ten times. Its antigen is unknown. The sample belongs to a study of T cell repertoires in cytomegalovirus infection. Study-level information: Signatures in public TCR beta sequences pointed to both CMV infection and matching HLA type.

Each CDR3 protein gets one entry after TCRdb re-called the reads with MiXCR. The repertoire holds 560,000 or so distinct CDR3 sequences, with more than 15% as singletons. Trimming took off 0 bases at V and 5 bases at J, with 14 bases between the two ends. The germline CDR1 and CDR2 sequences are MNHEY and SVGAGI. This CDR3 contains 15 residues. General study findings and limits: Cumulative public TCR beta family frequency identified carriers of CMV plus the relevant HLA. Dominating the ex vivo response were HLA-C-restricted CMV-specific TCR beta clonotypes.

The receptor comes from a human donor in good health (CMV status not recorded). Some clones in this sample may be carry-over from other donors' samples. The chain couples TRBV6-5 to TRBJ2-7; D is tentatively TRBD1 or TRBD2 (5 bases each). Sample: CD8+ T cells from PBMCs. This CDR3 is CASSYSRGVSHEQYF. The CDR3 region has the DNA TGTGCCAGCAGTTACTCGAGGGGAGTTAGTCACGAGCAGTACTTC.